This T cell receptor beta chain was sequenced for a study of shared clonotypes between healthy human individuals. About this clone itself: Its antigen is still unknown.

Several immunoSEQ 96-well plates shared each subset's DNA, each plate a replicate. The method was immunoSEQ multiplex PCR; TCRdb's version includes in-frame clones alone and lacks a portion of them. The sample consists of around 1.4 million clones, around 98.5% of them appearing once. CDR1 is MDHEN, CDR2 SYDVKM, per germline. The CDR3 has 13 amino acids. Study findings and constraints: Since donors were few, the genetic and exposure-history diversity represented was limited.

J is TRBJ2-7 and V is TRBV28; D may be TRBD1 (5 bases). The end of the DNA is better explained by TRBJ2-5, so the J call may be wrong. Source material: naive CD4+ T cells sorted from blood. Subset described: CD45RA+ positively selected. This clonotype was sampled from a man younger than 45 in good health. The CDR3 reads CASSLRGQETQYF. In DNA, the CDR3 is TGTGCCAGCAGTTTAAGGGGACAAGAGACCCAGTACTTC.